A single sample gave rise to the 15 T cell receptor beta chains below, sequenced in a study of response to subunit inactivated influenza vaccine. One entry per CDR3 protein, called by TCRdb with MiXCR from the RT-PCR reads. The sample lists around 470,000 distinct CDR3 sequences; less than 7.5% were seen once. Here the sequenced sample was PBMCs from blood, taken less than 30 months after vaccination. The receptors come from a man aged 45-69 years who received an inactivated influenza vaccine.

This clonotype was found a few times. The J gene is TRBJ2-1, the V gene TRBV27; TRBD2 agrees at 10 bases. CDR1 MNHEY and CDR2 SMNVEV come from the germline V gene (reference sequence). With V trimmed by 0 bases and J by 8 bases, 4 bases remained unmatched. The CDR3 contains 15 residues. The chain's CDR3 is CASSLSTTSGYEQFF. CDR3 DNA: TGTGCCAGCAGTTTATCCACGACTAGCGGGTATGAGCAGTTCTTC.

This clonotype showed up many times. The V gene is TRBV20-1, the J gene TRBJ2-1; D call uncertain. The CDR3 has 12 amino acids. In germline, CDR1 is DFQATT, CDR2 SNEGSKA (reference sequence). Trimming cost V 0 bases and J 10 bases, with 10 bases left between them. The CDR3 sequence: CSAREIRREQFF. The CDR3 coding sequence is TGCAGTGCTAGAGAAATACGGCGGGAGCAGTTCTTC.

This chain connects TRBV15 to TRBJ2-1; D remains unclear. Trimming took off 3 bases at V and 9 bases at J, with 12 bases between the two ends. Germline CDR1 is LNHNV and CDR2 is YYDKDF (reference sequence). This CDR3 is 13 amino acids long. The CDR3 region is CATSSARLGEQFF. The CDR3, as DNA: TGTGCCACCAGCAGCGCCCGATTAGGTGAGCAGTTCTTC.

This clonotype has ten or more counts. This sequence joins TRBV10-3 and TRBJ1-1; D is ambiguous. The CDR3 contains 14 residues. Germline V gives CDR1 ENHRY, CDR2 SYGVKD. The V end lost 0 bases, the J end lost 3 bases, and 8 bases lay between the germline ends. The CDR3 here is CAISESRRDTEAFF. The CDR3 DNA is TGTGCCATCAGTGAGTCTAGAAGGGACACTGAAGCTTTCTTT.

This clonotype appeared many times. This rearrangement joins TRBV28 to TRBJ2-1; D perhaps matches TRBD1 (5 bases). The V gene's germline CDR1 is MDHEN and CDR2 SYDVKM. Trimming left V 4 bases short and J 4 bases short, with 11 bases between. This CDR3 spans 14 amino acids. The CDR3 coding sequence is TGTGCCAGCAGTTCGGAACAGGTATACAATGAGCAGTTCTTC. Residues: CASSSEQVYNEQFF.

This clonotype was counted ten times or more. The chain is built from TRBV15 and TRBJ2-1, with 7 bases identical to TRBD2. There are 15 residues in the CDR3. J lost 8 bases, V lost 3 bases, and 10 bases had no gene match. Germline values: CDR1 LNHNV, CDR2 YYDKDF (reference sequence). Here the CDR3 DNA reads TGTGCCACCAGCAGTGGGGGGAGGGCCGGAGATGAGCAGTTCTTC. Translation: CATSSGGRAGDEQFF.

This CDR3 reads CASSVGSPSWDEQYF. CDR3 sequence (DNA): TGTGCCAGCAGCGTAGGATCCCCCTCATGGGACGAGCAGTACTTC. The rearrangement uses TRBV9 and TRBJ2-7; no reliable D call. The V gene lost 0 bases and the J gene lost 5 bases, with 15 bases spanning the gap. Per the germline V gene, CDR1 is SGDLS and CDR2 is YYNGEE. The CDR3 sequence is 15 residues long.

This clonotype came up a few times. V is TRBV29-1 and J is TRBJ2-5; D unresolved. In germline, CDR1 is SQVTM, CDR2 ANQGSEA. CDR3 length equals 11 residues. The germline V and J ends were trimmed by 6 bases and 2 bases, with 7 bases remaining between them. The CDR3 here is CSVTPQETQYF. For the CDR3, the DNA is TGCAGCGTGACACCACAAGAGACCCAGTACTTC.

V and J are TRBV12-3 or TRBV12-4 and TRBJ1-2; the match to TRBD1 covers 10 bases. After removal of 6 bases from V and 10 bases from J, the junction contained 8 bases not matched to a gene. This CDR3 comprises 13 residues. The CDR3 spells CASSSGQGGVYTF. DNA of the CDR3: TGTGCCAGCAGCTCTGGACAGGGGGGCGTCTACACCTTC.

The chain employs TRBV12-3 or TRBV12-4 and TRBJ1-2, with D possibly being TRBD1 (6 bases). This CDR3 is built from 12 residues. V was clipped by 6 bases and J by 3 bases, with 8 bases between them. The CDR3 sequence is CASRRTDYGYTF. The CDR3 DNA sequence: TGTGCCAGCAGAAGGACAGACTATGGCTACACCTTC.

This clonotype was counted many times. The V call is TRBV5-1, the J call TRBJ2-3, with D tentatively TRBD1 (6 bases). CDR3 length: 14 residues. CDR1 SGHRS and CDR2 YFSETQ come from the germline V gene. The germline V and J ends were trimmed by 4 bases and 0 bases, with 9 bases remaining between them. In DNA form, the CDR3 reads TGCGCCAGCAGCCACAGGGCTAGCACAGATACGCAGTATTTT. Amino acid sequence: CASSHRASTDTQYF.

V usage is TRBV4-1 and J usage is TRBJ2-6, with D unclear. V lost 0 bases to trimming and J lost 1 base, with 7 bases between them. Germline-derived CDR1 and CDR2 are MGHRA and YSYEKL. The CDR3 covers 16 residues. The CDR3 is CASSQDRWSGANVLTF. The CDR3 region has the DNA TGCGCCAGCAGCCAAGATCGATGGTCTGGGGCCAACGTCCTGACTTTC.

This clonotype was recorded many times. The V call is TRBV6-5, the J call TRBJ1-2; a weak D match, TRBD1 (6 bases). Germline V gene lookup returns CDR1 MNHEY and CDR2 SVGAGI. The V and J ends lost 0 bases and 8 bases respectively, with 16 bases between them. This CDR3 comprises 15 residues. The CDR3 nucleotides are TGTGCCAGCAGTTACTCGACGAGGGGGGGTCTCGGCTACACCTTC. Translation gives CASSYSTRGGLGYTF.

This clonotype was seen repeatedly, ten times or more. The chain is built from TRBV28 and TRBJ2-3, with TRBD1 as a possible D gene (5 bases). In germline, CDR1 is MDHEN, CDR2 SYDVKM. The CDR3 consists of 14 residues. V lost 4 bases, J lost 4 bases, and 12 bases lay in between. Here the CDR3 DNA reads TGTGCCAGCAGTTCCATCCAACAGGCAGATACGCAGTATTTT. As protein: CASSSIQQADTQYF.

This rearrangement joins TRBV19 to TRBJ1-2, with unresolved D. There are 14 residues in the CDR3. V was pared by 4 bases and J by 7 bases, with 16 bases between. Germline-derived CDR1 and CDR2 are LNHDA and SQIVND (reference sequence). The CDR3 loop is CASSRENNYSGYTF. The CDR3 coding sequence is TGTGCCAGTAGTAGGGAGAACAACTACTCTGGCTACACCTTC.